One sample yielded the 5 T cell receptor beta chains listed below, sequenced in a study of cytomegalovirus exposure and HLA in healthy donors. Both 60 Vbeta primers and 13 Jbeta primers went into the PCR. Here immunoSEQ multiplex PCR was the method, and the copy in TCRdb shows in-frame clones only, minus some. The table lists 150,000 or so clones, more than 70% of them singletons. Sequencing was performed on PBMCs. Source of these receptors: a man between 18 and 35 years old in good health and CMV-seropositive.

CDR3 residues: CAWSVPPGLRQGKNIQYF. In nucleotides, the CDR3 is TGTGCCTGGAGTGTCCCACCAGGCCTCCGTCAGGGCAAAAACATTCAGTACTTC. This sequence joins TRBV30 and TRBJ2-4; D may be TRBD1 (5 bases). Deletions cut 0 bases from V and 3 bases from J, with 21 bases between. The CDR3 loop spans 18 amino acids. Germline V gene lookup returns CDR1 GTSNPN and CDR2 SVGIG (reference sequence).

V is TRBV29-1 and J is TRBJ1-1, with D perhaps matching TRBD1 (6 bases). Germline V gene lookup returns CDR1 SQVTM and CDR2 ANQGSEA. Trimming cost V 5 bases and J 0 bases, with 16 bases left between them. CDR3 length: 15 residues. The CDR3 coding sequence is TGCAGCGTTTACTTGGACAGAGTGATGAACACTGAAGCTTTCTTT. Translated, it gives CSVYLDRVMNTEAFF.

CDR3 nucleotides: TGTGCCAGCAGCCCCACGTGGGTCACGGACATGAACACCGGGGAGCTGTTTTTT. Amino acid sequence: CASSPTWVTDMNTGELFF. The chain uses TRBV7-8 and TRBJ2-2; TRBD1 is a possible D gene (5 bases). CDR1 is SGHVS, CDR2 FQNEAQ, per germline. The CDR3 extends over 18 amino acids. V lost 5 bases and J 1 base, leaving 20 bases between the germline ends.

The rearrangement links TRBV30 to TRBJ2-7; 10 bases match TRBD1. Germline V gene data show CDR1 as GTSNPN and CDR2 as SVGIG (reference sequence). The J segment lost 7 bases and the V segment lost 2 bases, leaving 14 bases of the junction unmatched. The CDR3 length is 16 residues. CDR3 in amino acids: CAWSRGTGVSPWEQYF. CDR3 bases: TGTGCCTGGAGTCGAGGGACAGGGGTTAGCCCATGGGAGCAGTACTTC.

The CDR3 loop is CASRPYRAGEGVTQYF. The CDR3 bases are TGTGCCAGCAGACCTTACAGAGCGGGGGAAGGAGTGACCCAGTACTTC. The V gene is TRBV28, the J gene TRBJ2-5; 8 bases agree with TRBD2. The CDR3 runs to 16 residues. Germline assignment: CDR1 MDHEN and CDR2 SYDVKM. With V trimmed by 6 bases and J by 7 bases, 16 bases remained unmatched.